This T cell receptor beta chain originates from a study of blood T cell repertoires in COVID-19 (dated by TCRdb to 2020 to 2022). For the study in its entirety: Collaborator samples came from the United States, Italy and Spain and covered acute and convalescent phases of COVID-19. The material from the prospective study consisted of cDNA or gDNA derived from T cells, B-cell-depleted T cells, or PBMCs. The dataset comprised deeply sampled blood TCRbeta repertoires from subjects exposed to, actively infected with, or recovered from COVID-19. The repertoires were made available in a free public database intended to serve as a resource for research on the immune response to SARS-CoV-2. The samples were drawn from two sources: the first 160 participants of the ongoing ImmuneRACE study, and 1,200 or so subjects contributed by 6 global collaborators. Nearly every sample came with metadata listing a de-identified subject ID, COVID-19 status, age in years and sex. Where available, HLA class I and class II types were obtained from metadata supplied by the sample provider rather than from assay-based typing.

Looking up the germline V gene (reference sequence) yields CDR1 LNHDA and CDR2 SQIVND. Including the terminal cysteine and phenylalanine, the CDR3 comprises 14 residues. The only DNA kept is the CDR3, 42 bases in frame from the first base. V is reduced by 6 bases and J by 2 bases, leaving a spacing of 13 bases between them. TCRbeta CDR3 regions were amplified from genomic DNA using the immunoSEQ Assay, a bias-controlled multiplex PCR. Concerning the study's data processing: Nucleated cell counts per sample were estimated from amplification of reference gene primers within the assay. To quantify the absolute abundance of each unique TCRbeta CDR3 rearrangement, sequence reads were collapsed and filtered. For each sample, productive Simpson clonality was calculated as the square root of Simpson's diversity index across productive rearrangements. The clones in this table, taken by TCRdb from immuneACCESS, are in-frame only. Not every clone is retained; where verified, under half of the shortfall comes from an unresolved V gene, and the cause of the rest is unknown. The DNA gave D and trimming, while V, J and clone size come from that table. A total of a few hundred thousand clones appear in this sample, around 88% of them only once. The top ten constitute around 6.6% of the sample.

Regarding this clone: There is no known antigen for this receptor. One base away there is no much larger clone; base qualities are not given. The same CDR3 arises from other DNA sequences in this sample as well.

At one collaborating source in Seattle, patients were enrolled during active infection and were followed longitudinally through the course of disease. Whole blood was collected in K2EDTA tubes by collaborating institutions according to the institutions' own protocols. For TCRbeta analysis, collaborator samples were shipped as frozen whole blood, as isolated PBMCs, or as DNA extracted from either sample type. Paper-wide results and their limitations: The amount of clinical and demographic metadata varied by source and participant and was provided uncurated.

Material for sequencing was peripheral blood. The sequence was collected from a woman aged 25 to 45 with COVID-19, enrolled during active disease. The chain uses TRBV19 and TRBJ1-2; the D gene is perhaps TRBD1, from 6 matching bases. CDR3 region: CASSPTGTNYGYTF. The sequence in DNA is TGTGCCAGTAGCCCTACAGGGACGAACTATGGCTACACCTTC.